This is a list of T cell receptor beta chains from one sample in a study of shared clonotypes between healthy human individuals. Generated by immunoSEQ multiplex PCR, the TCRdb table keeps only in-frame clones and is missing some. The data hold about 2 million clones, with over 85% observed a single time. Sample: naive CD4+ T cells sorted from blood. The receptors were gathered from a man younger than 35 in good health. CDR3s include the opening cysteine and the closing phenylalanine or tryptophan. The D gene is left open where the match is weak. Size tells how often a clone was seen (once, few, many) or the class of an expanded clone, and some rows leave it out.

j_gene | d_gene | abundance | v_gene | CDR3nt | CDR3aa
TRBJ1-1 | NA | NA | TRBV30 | TGTGCCTGGAGTGCAAATACGAACACTGAAGCTTTCTTT | CAWSANTNTEAFF
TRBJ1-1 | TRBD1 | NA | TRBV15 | TGTGCCACCAGCAGAGTGTGGGACAGGGGGAGAAACACTGAAGCTTTCTTT | CATSRVWDRGRNTEAFF
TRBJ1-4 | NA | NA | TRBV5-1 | TGCGCCAGCAGCAGCTTCGGGACGGCTAATGAAAAACTGTTTTTT | CASSSFGTANEKLFF
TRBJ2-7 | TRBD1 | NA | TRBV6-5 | TGTGCCAGCACCCAGGGGACAGTTTTAGACTTC | CASTQGTVLDF
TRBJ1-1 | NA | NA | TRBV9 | TGTGCCAGCAATCTGGAGGGGAGGGACACTGAAGCTTTCTTT | CASNLEGRDTEAFF
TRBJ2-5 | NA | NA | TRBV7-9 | TGTGCCAGCAGGAGTCGAGAGACCCAGTACTTC | CASRSRETQYF
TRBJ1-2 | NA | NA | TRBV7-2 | TGTGCCAGCATTGCACAGGGTCACTATGGCTACACCTTC | CASIAQGHYGYTF
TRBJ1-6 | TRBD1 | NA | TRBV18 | TGTGCCAGCTCAACAGGGACAGGGAGCCTAACCCGATATTCACCCCTCCACTTT | CASSTGTGSLTRYSPLHF
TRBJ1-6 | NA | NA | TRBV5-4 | TGTGCCAGCAGCTTCCAAGCAGTCCCCTCCTATAATTCACCCCTCCACTTT | CASSFQAVPSYNSPLHF
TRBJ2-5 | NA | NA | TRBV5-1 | TGCGCCAGCAGCTTGGGGGGACACCAAGAGACCCAGTACTTC | CASSLGGHQETQYF
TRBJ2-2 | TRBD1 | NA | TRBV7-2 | TGTGCCAGCAGCTTAGCGGGACAGGGGACTACCGGGGAGCTGTTTTTT | CASSLAGQGTTGELFF
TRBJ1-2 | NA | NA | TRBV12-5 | TGTGCTAGTGGTCTCTCATTCCTGGGGCAGGATTTATCTGGCTACACCTTC | CASGLSFLGQDLSGYTF
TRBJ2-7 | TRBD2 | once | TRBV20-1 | TGCAGTGCGGGACTAGCGAGCGAGCAGTACTTC | CSAGLASEQYF
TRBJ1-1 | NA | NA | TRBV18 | TGTGCCAGCTCACCCGGACAGCACACTGAAGCTTTCTTT | CASSPGQHTEAFF
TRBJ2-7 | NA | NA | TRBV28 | TGTGCCAGCAGTCGGTTCTACGAGCAGTACTTC | CASSRFYEQYF
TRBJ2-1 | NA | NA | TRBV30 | TGTGCCTGTATAGTGAAGTACAATGAGCAGTTCTTC | CACIVKYNEQFF
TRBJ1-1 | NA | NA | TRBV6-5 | TGTGCCAGCAGTTACGGGGTTATGAACACTGAAGCTTTCTTT | CASSYGVMNTEAFF
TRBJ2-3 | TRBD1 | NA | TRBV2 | TGTGCCAGGGTCGGGGACAGGGGAACAGATACGCAGTATTTT | CARVGDRGTDTQYF
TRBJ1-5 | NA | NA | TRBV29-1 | TGCAGCGTCAGGGAGGACAGCAATCAGCCCCAGCATTTT | CSVREDSNQPQHF
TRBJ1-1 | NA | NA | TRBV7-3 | TGTGCCAGCAGCTTAATGGTTGAGACAGAAGCTTTCTTT | CASSLMVETEAFF